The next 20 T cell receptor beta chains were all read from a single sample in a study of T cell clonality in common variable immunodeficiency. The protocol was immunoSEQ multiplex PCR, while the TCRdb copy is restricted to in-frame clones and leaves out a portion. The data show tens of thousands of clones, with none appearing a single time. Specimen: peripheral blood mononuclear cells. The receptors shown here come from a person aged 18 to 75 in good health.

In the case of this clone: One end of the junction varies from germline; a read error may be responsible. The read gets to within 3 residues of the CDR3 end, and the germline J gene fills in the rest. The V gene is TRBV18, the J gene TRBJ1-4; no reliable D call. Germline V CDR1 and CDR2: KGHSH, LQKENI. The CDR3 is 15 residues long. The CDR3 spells CAGSPPTGRGEKLFF. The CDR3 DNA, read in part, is TGTGCCGGCTCACCCCCCACCGGCCGAGGGGAAAAA.

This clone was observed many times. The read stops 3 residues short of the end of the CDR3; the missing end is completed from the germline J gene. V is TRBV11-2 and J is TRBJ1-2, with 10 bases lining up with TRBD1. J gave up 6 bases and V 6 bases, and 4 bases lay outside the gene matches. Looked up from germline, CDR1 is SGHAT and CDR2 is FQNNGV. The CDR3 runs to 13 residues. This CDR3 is CASRFGQGDGYTF. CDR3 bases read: TGTGCCAGCAGATTCGGACAGGGGGATGGC.

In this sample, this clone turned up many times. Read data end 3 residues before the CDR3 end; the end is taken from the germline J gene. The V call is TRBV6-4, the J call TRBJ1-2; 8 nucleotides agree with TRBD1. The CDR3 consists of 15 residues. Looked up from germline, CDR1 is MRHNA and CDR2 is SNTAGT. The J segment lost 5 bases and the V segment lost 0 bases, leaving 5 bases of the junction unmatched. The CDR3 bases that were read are TGTGCCAGCAGTGACTCGTCAGGGGGCGCATATGGC. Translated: CASSDSSGGAYG. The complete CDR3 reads CASSDSSGGAYGYTF.

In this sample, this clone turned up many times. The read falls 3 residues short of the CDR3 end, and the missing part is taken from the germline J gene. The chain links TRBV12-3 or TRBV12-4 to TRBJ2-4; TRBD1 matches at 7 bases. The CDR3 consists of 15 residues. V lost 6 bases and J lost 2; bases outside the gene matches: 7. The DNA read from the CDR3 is TGTGCCAGCAGCAAAGCGACAGGGCCCAAAAACATT. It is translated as CASSKATGPKNI. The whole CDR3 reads CASSKATGPKNIQYF.

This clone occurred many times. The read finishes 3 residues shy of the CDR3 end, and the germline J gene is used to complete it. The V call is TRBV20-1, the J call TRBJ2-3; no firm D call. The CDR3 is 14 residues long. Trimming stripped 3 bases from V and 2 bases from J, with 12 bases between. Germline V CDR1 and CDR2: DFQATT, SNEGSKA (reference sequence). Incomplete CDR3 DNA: TGCAGTGCTAGCGGCGGAGCCTACACAGATACG. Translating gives CSASGGAYTDT. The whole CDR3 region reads CSASGGAYTDTQYF.

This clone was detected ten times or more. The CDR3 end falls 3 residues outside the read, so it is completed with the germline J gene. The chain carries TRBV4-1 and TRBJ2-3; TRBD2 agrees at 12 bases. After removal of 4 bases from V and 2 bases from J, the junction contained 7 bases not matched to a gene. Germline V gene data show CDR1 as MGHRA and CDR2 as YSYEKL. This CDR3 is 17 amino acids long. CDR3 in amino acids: CASSPRGLAGNTDTQYF. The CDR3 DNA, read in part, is TGCGCCAGCAGCCCTCGAGGACTAGCGGGAAACACAGATACG.

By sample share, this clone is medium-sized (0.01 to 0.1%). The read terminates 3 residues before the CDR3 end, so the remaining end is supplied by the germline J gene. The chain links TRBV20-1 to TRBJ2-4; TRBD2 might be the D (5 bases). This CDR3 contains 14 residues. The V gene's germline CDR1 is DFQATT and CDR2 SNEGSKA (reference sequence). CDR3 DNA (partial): TGCAGTGCCAAGAGTCTAGCTGGGATGGTCGAT. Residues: CSAKSLAGMVD. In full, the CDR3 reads CSAKSLAGMVDQYF.

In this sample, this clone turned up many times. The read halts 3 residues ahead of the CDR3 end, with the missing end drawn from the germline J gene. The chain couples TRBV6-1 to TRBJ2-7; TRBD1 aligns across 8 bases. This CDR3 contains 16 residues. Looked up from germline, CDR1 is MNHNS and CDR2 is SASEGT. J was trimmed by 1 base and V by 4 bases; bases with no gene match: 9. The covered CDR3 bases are TGTGCCAGCAGTGCCACCTCTGGGACAGGATCCTACGAG. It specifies CASSATSGTGSYE. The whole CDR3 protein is CASSATSGTGSYEQYF.

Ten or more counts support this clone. This CDR3 reads CASSFRQGVGTEAFF. The CDR3 bases that were read are TGTGCCAGCAGTTTTAGACAGGGGGTCGGCACTGAA. The chain joins TRBV28 to TRBJ1-1, with 9 positions matching TRBD1. The CDR3 extends 3 residues past the end of the read, so its final part is completed from the germline J gene. The CDR3 totals 15 residues. Per the germline V gene, CDR1 is MDHEN and CDR2 is SYDVKM. With 3 bases clipped from V and 4 bases from J, the junction kept 6 bases outside the gene matches.

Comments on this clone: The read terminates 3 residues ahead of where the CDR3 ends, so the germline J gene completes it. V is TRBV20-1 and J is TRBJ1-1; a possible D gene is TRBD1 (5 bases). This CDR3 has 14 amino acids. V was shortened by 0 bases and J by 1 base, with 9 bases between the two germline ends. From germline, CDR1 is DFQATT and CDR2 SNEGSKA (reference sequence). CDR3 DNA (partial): TGCAGTGCTAGAGACAGGGTTCCGAACACTGAA. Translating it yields CSARDRVPNTE. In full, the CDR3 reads CSARDRVPNTEAFF.

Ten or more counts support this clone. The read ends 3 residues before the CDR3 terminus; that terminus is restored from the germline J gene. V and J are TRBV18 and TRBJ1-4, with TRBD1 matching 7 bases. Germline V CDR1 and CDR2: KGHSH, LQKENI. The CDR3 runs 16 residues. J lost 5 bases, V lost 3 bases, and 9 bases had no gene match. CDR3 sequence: CASSPRGGGGNEKLFF. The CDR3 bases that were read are TGTGCCAGCTCACCGAGAGGGGGCGGTGGAAATGAAAAA.

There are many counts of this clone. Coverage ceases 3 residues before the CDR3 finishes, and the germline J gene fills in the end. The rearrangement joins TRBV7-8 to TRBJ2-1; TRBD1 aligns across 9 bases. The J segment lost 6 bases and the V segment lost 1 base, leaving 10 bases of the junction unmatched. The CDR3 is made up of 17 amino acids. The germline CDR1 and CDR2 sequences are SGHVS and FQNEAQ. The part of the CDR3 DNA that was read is TGTGCCAGCAGCTTAGGTTTCAAGGGGACAGGGCCCAATGAG. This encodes CASSLGFKGTGPNE. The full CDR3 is CASSLGFKGTGPNEQFF.

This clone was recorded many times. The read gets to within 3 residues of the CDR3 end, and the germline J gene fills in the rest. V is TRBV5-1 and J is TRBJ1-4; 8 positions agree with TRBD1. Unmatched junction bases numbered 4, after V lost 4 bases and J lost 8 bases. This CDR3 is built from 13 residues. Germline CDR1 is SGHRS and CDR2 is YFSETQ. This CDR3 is CASSQGAGEKLFF. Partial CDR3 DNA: TGCGCCAGCAGCCAGGGGGCCGGGGAAAAA.

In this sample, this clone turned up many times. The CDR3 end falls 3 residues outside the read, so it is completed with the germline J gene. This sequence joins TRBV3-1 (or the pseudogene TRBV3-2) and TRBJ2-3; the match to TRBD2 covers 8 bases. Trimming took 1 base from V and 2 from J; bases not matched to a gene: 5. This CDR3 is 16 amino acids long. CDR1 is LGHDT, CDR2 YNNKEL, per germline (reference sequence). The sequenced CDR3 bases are TGTGCCAGCAGCCAAGGGGGACTAGTCTCCACAGATACG. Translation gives CASSQGGLVSTDT. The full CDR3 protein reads CASSQGGLVSTDTQYF.

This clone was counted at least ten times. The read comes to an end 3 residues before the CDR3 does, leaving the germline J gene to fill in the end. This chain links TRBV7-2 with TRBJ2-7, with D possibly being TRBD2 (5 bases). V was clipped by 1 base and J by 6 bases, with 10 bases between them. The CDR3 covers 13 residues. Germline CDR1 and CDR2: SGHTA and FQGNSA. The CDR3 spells CASSLETTSEQYF. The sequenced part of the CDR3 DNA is TGTGCCAGCAGCTTAGAGACTACGTCCGAG.

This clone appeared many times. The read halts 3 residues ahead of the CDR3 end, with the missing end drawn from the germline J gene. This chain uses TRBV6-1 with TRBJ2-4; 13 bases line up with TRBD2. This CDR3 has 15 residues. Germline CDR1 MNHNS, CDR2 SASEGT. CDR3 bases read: TGTGCCAGCAGTGCTCGGACTAGCGGGAGATACGAT. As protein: CASSARTSGRYD. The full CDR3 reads CASSARTSGRYDQYF.

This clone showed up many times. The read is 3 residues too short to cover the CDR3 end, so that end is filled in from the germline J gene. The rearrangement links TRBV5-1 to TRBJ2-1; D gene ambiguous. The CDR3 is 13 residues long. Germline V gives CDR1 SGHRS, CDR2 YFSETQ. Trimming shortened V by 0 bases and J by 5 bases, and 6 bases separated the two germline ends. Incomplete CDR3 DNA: TGCGCCAGCAGCTTGGCGTCCCACAATGAG. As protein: CASSLASHNE. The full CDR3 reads CASSLASHNEQFF.

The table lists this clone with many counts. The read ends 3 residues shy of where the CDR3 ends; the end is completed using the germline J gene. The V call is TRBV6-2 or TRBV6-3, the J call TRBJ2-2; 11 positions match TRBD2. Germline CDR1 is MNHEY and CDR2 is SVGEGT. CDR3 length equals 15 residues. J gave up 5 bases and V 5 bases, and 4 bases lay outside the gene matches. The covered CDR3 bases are TGTGCCAGCAGTCTAGCGGGAGGAAGGACCGGGGAG. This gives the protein CASSLAGGRTGE. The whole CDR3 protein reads CASSLAGGRTGELFF.

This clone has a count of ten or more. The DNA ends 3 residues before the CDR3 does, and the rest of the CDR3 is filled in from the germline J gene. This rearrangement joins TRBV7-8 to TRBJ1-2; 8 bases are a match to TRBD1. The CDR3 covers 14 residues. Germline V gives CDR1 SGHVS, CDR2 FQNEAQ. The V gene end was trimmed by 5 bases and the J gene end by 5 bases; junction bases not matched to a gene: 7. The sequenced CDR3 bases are TGTGCCAGCAGCCTAATAACAGGGGGTTATGGC. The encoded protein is CASSLITGGYG. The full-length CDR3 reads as CASSLITGGYGYTF.

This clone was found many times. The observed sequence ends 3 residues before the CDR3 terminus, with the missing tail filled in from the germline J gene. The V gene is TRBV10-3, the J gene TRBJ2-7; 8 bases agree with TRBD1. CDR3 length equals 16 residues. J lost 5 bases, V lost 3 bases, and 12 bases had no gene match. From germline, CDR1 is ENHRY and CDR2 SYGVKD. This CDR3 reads CAISDRGRSDSNEQYF. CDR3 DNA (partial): TGTGCCATCAGTGACAGGGGGCGAAGTGATTCGAACGAG.